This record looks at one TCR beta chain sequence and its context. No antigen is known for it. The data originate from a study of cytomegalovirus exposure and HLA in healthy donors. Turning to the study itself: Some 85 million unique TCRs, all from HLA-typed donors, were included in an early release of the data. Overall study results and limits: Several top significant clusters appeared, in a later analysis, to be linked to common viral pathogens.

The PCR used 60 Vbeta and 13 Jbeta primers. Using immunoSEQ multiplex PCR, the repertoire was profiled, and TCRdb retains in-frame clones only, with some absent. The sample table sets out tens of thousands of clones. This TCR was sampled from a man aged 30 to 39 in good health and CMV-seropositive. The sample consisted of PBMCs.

CDR3 in DNA: TGCGCCAGCAGCCAAGATCCAGGTTCTGAAGCTTTCTTT. This gives the protein CASSQDPGSEAFF. The chain is built from TRBV4-1 and TRBJ1-1; D ambiguous. V was cut by 0 bases and J by 6 bases, with 8 bases left in between. Germline V gene sequence: CDR1 MGHRA, CDR2 YSYEKL. This CDR3 is 13 amino acids long.